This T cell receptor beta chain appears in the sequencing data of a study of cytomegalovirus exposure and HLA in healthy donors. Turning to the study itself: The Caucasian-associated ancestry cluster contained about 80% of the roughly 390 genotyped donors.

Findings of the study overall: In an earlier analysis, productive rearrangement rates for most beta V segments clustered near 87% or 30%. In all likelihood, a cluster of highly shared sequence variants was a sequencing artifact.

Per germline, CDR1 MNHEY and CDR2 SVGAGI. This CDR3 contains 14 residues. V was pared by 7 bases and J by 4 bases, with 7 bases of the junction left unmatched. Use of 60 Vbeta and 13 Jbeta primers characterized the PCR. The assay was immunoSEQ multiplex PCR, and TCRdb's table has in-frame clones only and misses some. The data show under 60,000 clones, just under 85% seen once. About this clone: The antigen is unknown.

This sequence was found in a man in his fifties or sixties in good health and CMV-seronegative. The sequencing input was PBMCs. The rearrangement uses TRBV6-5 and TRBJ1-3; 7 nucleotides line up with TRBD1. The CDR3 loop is CASIETGSGNTIYF. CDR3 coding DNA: TGTGCCAGCATAGAGACAGGGTCAGGAAACACCATATATTTT.